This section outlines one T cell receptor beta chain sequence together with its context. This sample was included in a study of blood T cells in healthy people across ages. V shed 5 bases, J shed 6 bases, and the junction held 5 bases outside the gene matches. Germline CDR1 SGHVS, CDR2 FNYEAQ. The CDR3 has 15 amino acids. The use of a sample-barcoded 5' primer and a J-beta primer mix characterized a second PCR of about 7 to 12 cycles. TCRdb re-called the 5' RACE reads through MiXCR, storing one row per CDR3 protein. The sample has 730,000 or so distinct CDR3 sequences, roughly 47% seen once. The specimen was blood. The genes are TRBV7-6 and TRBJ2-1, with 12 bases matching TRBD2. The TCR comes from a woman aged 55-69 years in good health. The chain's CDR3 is CASSQLAGGSNEQFF. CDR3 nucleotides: TGTGCCAGCAGCCAACTAGCGGGAGGATCCAATGAGCAGTTCTTC.